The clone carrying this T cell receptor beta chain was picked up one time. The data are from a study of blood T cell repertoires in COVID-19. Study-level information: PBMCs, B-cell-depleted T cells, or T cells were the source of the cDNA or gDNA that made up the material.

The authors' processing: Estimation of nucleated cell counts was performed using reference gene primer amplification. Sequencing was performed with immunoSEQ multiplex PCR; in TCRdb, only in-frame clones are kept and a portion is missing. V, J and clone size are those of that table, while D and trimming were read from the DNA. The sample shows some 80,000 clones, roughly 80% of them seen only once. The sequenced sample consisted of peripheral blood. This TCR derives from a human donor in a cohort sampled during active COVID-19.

The CDR3 DNA reads as TGTGCCAGCAGCCTTCTCCCGCGACAGGGCGCATCCTATGGCTACACCTTC. It is translated as CASSLLPRQGASYGYTF. The chain has TRBV7-9 and TRBJ1-2; 7 nucleotides line up with TRBD1. V shed 5 bases and J 4 bases; nucleotides not matched to a gene: 16. The CDR3 is 17 amino acids. CDR1 and CDR2 from the germline V gene are SEHNR and FQNEAQ (reference sequence).